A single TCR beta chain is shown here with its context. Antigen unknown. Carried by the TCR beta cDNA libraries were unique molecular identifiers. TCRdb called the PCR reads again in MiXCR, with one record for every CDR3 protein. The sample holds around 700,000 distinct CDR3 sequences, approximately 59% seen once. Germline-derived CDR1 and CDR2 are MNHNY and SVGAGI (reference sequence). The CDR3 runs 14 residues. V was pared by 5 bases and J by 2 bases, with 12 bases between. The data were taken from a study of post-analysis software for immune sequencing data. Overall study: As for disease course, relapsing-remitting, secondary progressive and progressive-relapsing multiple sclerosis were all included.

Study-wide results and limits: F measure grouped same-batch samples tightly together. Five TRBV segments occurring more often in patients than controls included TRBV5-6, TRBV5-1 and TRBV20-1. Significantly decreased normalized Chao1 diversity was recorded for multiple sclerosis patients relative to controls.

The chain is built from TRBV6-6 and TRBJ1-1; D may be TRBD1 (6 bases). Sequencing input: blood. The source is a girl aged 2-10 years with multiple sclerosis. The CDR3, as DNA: TGTGCCAGCAGTACAGGGCCCTCCAACACTGAAGCTTTCTTT. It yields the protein CASSTGPSNTEAFF.